This T cell receptor (beta chain) was captured by sequencing in a study of blood T cell repertoires in COVID-19. Across the whole study: The United States, Italy and Spain provided the acute and convalescent COVID-19 samples. PBMCs, B-cell-depleted T cells, or T cells were the source of the cDNA or gDNA that made up the material.

Per the original data handling: How many nucleated cells were present was estimated from reference gene primer amplification. Some clones are missing from TCRdb's copy, which holds only in-frame ones; the method was immunoSEQ multiplex PCR. V and J calls plus clone size are reproduced from that table; the DNA served to infer D and trimming. The table has 390,000 or so clones, around 87% seen once. While infection was still active, Seattle patients were enrolled and then followed longitudinally. CDR1 is SGHDN, CDR2 FVKESK, per germline. Trimming stripped 0 bases from V and 5 bases from J, with 17 bases between. This CDR3 is 16 amino acids long.

Sequenced material: peripheral blood. The chain joins TRBV14 to TRBJ2-7; a weak D match, TRBD1 (7 bases). The sequence came from a woman in her thirties with COVID-19, enrolled during active disease. This CDR3 is CASSQDRRDRVDEQYF. The CDR3, as DNA: TGTGCCAGCAGCCAAGATCGGAGGGACAGAGTCGACGAGCAGTACTTC.